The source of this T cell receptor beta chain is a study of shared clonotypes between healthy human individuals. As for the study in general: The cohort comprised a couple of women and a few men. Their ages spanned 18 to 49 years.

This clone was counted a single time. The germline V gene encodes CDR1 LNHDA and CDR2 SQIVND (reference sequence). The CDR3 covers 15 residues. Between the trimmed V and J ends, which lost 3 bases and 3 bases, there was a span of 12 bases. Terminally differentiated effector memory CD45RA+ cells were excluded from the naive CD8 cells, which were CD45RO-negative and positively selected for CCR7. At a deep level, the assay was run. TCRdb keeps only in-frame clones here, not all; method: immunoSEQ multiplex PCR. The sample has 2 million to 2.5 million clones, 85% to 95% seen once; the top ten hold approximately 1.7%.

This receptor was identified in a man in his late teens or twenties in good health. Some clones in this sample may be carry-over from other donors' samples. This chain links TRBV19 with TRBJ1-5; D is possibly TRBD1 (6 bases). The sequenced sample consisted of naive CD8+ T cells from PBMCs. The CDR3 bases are TGTGCCAGTAGTATGGGGGACACGCCCAATCAGCCCCAGCATTTT. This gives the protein CASSMGDTPNQPQHF.